Included here is one TCR beta chain sequence, with context. The antigen remains unidentified. The CDR3 loop spans 15 amino acids. Germline CDR1 reads SGHRS; CDR2 reads YFSETQ. The ends lost 6 bases at V and 4 bases at J; junction bases unmatched: 8. This entry comes from a study of cytomegalovirus exposure and HLA in healthy donors. Overall study: When over 300 donors were genotyped, roughly 78% of them were found to fall in the Caucasian-associated ancestry cluster. Findings of the study overall: Presence/absence results assume similar sequencing depth per donor, which may not hold. Later, an analysis found that common viral pathogens appeared to be linked with several of the most significant clusters. TCR beta V- and J-gene trimming was later associated with a missense DCLRE1C variant.

The PCR ran on 60 Vbeta and 13 Jbeta primers. Sequencing used immunoSEQ multiplex PCR; TCRdb keeps in-frame clones, though not all of them. The sample lists approximately 91,000 clones, 86% seen once, with about 8.6% in the top ten. This receptor was obtained from a man younger than 40 in good health and CMV-seropositive. The sequencing input was PBMCs. The chain joins TRBV5-1 to TRBJ2-2; 8 bases match TRBD2. DNA for the CDR3: TGCGCCAGCACTCAGCGGGAGAGGGGCACCGGGGAGCTGTTTTTT. Its protein product is CASTQRERGTGELFF.